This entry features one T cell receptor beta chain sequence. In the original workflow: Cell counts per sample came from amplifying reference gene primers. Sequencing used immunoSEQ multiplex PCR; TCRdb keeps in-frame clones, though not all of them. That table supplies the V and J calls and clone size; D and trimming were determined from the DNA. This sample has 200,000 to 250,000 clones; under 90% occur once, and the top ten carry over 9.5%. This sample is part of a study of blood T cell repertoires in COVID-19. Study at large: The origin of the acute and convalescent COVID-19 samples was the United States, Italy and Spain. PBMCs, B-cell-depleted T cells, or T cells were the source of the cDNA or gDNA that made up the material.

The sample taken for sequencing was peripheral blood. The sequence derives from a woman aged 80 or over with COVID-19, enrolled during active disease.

This CDR3 reads CASSDADRRQETQYF. The DNA of the CDR3 is TGCGCCAGCAGTGACGCGGACAGGCGACAAGAGACCCAGTACTTC. This chain joins TRBV10-2 and TRBJ2-5, with TRBD1 identical over 7 bases. CDR3 length: 15 amino acids. V shed 3 bases, J shed 2 bases, and the junction held 6 bases outside the gene matches. Germline CDR1 is WSHSY and CDR2 is SAAADI.